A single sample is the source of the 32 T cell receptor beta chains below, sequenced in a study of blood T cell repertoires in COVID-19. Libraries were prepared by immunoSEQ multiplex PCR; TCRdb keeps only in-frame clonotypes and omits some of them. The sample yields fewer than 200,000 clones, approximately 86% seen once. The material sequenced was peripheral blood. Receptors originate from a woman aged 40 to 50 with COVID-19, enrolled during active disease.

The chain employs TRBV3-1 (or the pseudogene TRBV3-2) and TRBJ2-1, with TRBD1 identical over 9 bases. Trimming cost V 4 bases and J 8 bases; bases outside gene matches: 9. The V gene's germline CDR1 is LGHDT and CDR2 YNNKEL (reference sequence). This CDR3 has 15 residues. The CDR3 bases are TGTGCCAGCAGCCTCCGGGACAGGGTTAACGATGAGCAGTTCTTC. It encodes CASSLRDRVNDEQFF.

The CDR3 nucleotides are TGTGCCAGTAGTATAGCCAGGGGCTATGGCTACACCTTC. Amino acids: CASSIARGYGYTF. The chain has TRBV19 and TRBJ1-2; D is possibly TRBD1 (6 bases). Per germline, CDR1 LNHDA and CDR2 SQIVND (reference sequence). Trimming stripped 1 base from V and 4 bases from J, with 7 bases between. The CDR3 sequence is 13 residues long.

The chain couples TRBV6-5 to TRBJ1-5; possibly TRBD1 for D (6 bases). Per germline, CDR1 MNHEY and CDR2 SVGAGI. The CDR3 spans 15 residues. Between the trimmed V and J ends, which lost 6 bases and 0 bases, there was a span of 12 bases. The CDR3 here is CASRRQDVSNQPQHF. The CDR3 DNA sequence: TGTGCCAGCAGACGACAGGACGTTAGCAATCAGCCCCAGCATTTT.

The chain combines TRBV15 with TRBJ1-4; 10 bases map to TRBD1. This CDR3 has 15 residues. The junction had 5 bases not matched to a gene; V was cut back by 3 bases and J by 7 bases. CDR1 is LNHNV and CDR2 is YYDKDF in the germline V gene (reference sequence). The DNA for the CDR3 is TGTGCCACCAGCAGGGACAGGGGGAGCGGTGAAAAACTGTTTTTT. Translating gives CATSRDRGSGEKLFF.

The DNA for the CDR3 is TGTGCCAGCAGTGAAATCTCTGAAGCTTTCTTT. This gives the protein CASSEISEAFF. The rearrangement uses TRBV2 and TRBJ1-1; no reliable D call. The CDR3 extends over 11 amino acids. Trimming removed 2 bases from V and 6 bases from J, with 4 bases in between. CDR1 and CDR2 from the germline V gene are SNHLY and FYNNEI.

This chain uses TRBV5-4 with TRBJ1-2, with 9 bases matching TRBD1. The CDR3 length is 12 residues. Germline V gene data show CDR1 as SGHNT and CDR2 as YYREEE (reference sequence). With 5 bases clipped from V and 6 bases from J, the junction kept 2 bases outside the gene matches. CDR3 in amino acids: CASSRTGDGYTF. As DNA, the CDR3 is TGTGCCAGCAGTCGGACAGGGGATGGCTACACCTTC.

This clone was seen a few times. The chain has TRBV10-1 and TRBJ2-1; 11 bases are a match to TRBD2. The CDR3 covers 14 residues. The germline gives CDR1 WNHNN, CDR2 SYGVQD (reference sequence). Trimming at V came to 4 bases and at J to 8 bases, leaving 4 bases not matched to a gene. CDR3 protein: CASSAGLAGHEQFF. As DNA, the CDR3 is TGCGCCAGCAGTGCTGGACTAGCGGGCCATGAGCAGTTCTTC.

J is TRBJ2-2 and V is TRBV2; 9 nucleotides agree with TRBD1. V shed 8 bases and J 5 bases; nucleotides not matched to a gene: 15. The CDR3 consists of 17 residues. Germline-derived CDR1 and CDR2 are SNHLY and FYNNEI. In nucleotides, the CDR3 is TGTGCCAGCCACGGGAACAGGGGGCCCCTACGAACCGGGGAGCTGTTTTTT. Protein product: CASHGNRGPLRTGELFF.

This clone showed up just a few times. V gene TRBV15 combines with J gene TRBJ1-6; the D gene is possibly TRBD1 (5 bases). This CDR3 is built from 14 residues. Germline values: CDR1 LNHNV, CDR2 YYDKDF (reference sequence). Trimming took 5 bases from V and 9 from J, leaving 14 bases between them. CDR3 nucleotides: TGTGCCACCAGCCGCACCAGGGTGGGTTCACCCCTCCACTTT. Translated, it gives CATSRTRVGSPLHF.

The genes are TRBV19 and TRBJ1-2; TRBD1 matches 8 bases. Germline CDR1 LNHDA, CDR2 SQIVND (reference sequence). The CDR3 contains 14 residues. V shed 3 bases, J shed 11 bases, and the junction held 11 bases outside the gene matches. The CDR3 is CASSIGAGGARYTF. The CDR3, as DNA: TGTGCCAGTAGTATCGGGGCAGGGGGCGCGCGGTACACCTTC.

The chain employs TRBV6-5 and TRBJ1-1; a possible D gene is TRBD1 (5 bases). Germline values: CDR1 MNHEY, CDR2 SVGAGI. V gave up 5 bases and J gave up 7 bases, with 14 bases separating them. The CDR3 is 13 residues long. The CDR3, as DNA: TGTGCCAGCAGTCGGACCCGGGGGATTGAAGCTTTCTTT. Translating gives CASSRTRGIEAFF.

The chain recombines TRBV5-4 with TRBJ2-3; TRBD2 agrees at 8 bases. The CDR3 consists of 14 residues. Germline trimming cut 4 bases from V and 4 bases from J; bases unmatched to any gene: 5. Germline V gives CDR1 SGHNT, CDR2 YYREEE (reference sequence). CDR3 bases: TGTGCCAGCAGCCCGGGACTAGGGCCAGATACGCAGTATTTT. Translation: CASSPGLGPDTQYF. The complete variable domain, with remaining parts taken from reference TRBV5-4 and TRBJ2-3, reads ETGVTQSPTHLIKTRGQQVTLRCSSQSGHNTVSWYQQALGQGPQFIFQYYREEENGRGNFPPRFSGLQFPNYSSELNVNALELDDSALYLCASSPGLGPDTQYFGPGTRLTVL.

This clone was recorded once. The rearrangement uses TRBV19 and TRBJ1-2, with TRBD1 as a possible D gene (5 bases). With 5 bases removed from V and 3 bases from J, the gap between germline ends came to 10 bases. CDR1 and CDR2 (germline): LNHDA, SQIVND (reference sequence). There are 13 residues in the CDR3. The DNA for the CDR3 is TGTGCCAGTAGTCCCCGCAGGGACTATGGCTACACCTTC. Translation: CASSPRRDYGYTF. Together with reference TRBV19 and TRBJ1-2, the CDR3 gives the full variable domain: DGGITQSPKYLFRKEGQNVTLSCEQNLNHDAMYWYRQDPGQGLRLIYYSQIVNDFQKGDIAEGYSVSREKKESFPLTVTSAQKNPTAFYLCASSPRRDYGYTFGSGTRLTVV.

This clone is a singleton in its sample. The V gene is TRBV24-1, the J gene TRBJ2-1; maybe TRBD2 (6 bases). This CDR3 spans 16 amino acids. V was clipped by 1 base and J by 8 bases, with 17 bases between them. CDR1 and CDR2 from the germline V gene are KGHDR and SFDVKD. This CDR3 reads CATSDFGGTGRDEQFF. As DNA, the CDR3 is TGTGCCACCAGTGATTTCGGAGGGACGGGCCGGGATGAGCAGTTCTTC.

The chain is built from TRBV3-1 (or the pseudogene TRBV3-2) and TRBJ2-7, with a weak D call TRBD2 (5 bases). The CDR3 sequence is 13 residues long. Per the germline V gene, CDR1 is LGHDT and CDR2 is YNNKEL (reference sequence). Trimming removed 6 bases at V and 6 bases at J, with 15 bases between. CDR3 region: CASRPSGSSEQYF. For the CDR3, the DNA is TGTGCCAGCAGGCCCTCGGGAAGTAGCGAGCAGTACTTC.

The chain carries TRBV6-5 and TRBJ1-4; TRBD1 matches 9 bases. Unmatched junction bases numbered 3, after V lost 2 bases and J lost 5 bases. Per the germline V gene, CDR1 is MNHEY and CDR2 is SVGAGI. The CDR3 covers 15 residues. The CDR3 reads CASSYGGTGNEKLFF. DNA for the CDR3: TGTGCCAGCAGTTACGGGGGGACAGGGAATGAAAAACTGTTTTTT.

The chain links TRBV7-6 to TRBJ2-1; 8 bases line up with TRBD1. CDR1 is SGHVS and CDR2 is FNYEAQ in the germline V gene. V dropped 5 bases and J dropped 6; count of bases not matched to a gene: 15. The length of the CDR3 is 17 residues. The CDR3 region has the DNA TGTGCCAGCAGCCTCAGCTCACAGGGGGAGGTAGGCAATGAGCAGTTCTTC. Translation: CASSLSSQGEVGNEQFF. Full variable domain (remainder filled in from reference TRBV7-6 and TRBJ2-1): GAGVSQSPRYKVTKRGQDVALRCDPISGHVSLYWYRQALGQGPEFLTYFNYEAQQDKSGLPNDRFSAERPEGSISTLTIQRTEQRDSAMYRCASSLSSQGEVGNEQFFGPGTRLTVL.

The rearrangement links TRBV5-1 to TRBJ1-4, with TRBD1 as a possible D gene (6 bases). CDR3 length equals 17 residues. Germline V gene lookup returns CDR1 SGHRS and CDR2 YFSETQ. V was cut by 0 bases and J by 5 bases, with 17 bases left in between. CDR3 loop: CASSLVGGRIDNEKLFF. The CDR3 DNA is TGCGCCAGCAGCTTGGTAGGGGGACGAATAGACAATGAAAAACTGTTTTTT.

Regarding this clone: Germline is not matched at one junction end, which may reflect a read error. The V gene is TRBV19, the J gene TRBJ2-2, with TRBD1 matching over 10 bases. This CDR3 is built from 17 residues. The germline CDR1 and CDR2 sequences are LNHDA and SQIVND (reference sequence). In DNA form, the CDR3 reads TGTGCCAGTAGTATAGGCCGACAGGGGGCCGACACCGAGGAGCTGTTTTTT. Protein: CASSIGRQGADTEELFF.

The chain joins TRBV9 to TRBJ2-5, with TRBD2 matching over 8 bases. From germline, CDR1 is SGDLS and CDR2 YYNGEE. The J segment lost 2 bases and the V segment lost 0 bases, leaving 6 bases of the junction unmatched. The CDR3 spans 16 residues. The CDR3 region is CASSVGAGEVQETQYF. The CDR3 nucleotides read TGTGCCAGCAGCGTAGGAGCGGGAGAGGTACAAGAGACCCAGTACTTC. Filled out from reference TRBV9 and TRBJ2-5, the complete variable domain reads DSGVTQTPKHLITATGQRVTLRCSPRSGDLSVYWYQQSLDQGLQFLIQYYNGEERAKGNILERFSAQQFPDLHSELNLSSLELGDSALYFCASSVGAGEVQETQYFGPGTRLLVL.

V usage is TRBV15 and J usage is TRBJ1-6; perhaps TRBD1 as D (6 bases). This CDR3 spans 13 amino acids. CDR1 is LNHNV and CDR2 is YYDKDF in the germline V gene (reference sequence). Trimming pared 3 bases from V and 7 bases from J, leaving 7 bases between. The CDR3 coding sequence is TGTGCCACCAGCAGGGACAGAAATTCACCCCTCCACTTT. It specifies CATSRDRNSPLHF.

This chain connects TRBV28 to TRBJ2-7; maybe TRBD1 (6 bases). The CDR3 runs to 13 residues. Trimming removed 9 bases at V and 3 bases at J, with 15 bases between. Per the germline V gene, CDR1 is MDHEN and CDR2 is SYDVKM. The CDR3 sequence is CASTTTGHYEQYF. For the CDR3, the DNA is TGTGCCAGTACTACGACAGGCCACTACGAGCAGTACTTC.

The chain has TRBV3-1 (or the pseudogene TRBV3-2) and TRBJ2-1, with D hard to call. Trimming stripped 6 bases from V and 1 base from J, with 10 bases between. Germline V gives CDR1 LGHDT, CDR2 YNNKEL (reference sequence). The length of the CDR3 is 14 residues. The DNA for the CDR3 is TGTGCCAGCAGGGAGAGGAGTTCCTACAATGAGCAGTTCTTC. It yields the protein CASRERSSYNEQFF.

The CDR3 DNA reads TGTGCCAGCAGTTTAGGGGGGGTACAGTTCAATCAGCCCCAGCATTTT. Encoded protein: CASSLGGVQFNQPQHF. This chain connects TRBV28 to TRBJ1-5; D possibly corresponds to TRBD1 (5 bases). CDR1 and CDR2 from the germline V gene are MDHEN and SYDVKM. The V gene lost 2 bases and the J gene lost 3 bases, with 14 bases spanning the gap. This CDR3 has 16 amino acids.

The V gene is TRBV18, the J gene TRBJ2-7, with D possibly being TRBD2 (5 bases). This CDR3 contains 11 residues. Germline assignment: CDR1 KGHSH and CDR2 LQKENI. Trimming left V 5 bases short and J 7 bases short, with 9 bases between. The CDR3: CASSNPGEQYF. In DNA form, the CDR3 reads TGTGCCAGCTCAAATCCGGGGGAGCAGTACTTC.

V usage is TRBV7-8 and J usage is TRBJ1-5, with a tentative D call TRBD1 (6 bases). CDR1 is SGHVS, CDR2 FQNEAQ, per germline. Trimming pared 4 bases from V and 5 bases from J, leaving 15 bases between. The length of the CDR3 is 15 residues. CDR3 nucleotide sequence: TGTGCCAGCAGCTCCAGACAGGTACATCATCAGCCCCAGCATTTT. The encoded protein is CASSSRQVHHQPQHF.

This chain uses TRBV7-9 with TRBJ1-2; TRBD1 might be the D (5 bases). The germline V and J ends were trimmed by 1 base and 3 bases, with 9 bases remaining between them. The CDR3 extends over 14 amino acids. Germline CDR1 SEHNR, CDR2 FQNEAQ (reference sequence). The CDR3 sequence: CASSLGQTYYGYTF. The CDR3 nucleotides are TGTGCCAGCAGCTTAGGACAGACCTACTATGGCTACACCTTC.

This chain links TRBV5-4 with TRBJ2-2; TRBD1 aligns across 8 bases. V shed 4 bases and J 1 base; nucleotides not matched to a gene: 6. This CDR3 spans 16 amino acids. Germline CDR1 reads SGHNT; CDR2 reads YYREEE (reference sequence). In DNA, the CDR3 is TGTGCCAGCAGCCCAGCCGGGACAGGGAACACCGGGGAGCTGTTTTTT. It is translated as CASSPAGTGNTGELFF. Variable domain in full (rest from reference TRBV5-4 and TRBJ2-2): ETGVTQSPTHLIKTRGQQVTLRCSSQSGHNTVSWYQQALGQGPQFIFQYYREEENGRGNFPPRFSGLQFPNYSSELNVNALELDDSALYLCASSPAGTGNTGELFFGEGSRLTVL.

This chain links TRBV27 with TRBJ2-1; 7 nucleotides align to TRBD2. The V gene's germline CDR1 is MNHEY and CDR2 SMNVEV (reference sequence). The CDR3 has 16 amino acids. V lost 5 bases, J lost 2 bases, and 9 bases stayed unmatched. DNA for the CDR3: TGTGCCAGCAGTACCTTGAGCGGGACCCCCTACAATGAGCAGTTCTTC. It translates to CASSTLSGTPYNEQFF.

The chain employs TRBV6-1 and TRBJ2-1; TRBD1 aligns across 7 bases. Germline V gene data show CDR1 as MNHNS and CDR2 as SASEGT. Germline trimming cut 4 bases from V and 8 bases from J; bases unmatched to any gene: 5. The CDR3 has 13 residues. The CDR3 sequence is CASSVTGVDEQFF. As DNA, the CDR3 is TGTGCCAGCAGTGTTACAGGGGTAGATGAGCAGTTCTTC.

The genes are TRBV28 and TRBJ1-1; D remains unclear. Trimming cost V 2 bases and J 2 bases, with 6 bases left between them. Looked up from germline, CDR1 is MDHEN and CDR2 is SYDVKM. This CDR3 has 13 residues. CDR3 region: CASSLVLNTEAFF. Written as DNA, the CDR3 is TGTGCCAGCAGTTTAGTCCTTAACACTGAAGCTTTCTTT.

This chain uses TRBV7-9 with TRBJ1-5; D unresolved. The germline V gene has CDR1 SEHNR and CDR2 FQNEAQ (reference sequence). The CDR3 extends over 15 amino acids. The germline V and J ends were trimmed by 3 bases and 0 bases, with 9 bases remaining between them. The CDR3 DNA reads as TGTGCCAGCAGCTTCGGGGATAATAGCAATCAGCCCCAGCATTTT. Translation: CASSFGDNSNQPQHF.